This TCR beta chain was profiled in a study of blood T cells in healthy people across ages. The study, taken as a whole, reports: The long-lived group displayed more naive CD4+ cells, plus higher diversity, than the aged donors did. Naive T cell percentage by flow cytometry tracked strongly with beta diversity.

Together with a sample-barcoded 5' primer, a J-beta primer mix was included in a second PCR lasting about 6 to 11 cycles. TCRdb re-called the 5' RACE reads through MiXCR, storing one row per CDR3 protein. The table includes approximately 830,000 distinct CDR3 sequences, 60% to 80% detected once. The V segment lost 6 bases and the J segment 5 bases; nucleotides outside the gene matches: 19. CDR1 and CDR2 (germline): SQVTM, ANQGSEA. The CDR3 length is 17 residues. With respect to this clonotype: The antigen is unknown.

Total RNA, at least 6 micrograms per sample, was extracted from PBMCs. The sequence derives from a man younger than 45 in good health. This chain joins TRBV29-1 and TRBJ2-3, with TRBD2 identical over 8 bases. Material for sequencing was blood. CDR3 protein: CSVRGHRVAGLEDTQYF. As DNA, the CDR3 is TGCAGCGTCAGGGGCCACAGGGTAGCGGGGTTGGAAGATACGCAGTATTTT.